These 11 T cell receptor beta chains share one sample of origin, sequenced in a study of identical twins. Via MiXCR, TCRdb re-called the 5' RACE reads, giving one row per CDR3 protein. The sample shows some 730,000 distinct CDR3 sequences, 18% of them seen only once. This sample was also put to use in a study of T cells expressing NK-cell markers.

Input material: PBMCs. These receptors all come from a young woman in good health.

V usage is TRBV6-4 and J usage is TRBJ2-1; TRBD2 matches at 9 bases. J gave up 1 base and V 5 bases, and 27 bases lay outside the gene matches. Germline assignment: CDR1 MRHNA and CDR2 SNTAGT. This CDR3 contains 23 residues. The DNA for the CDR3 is TGTGCCAGCAGTACCAAACGCGCGGGAGGGCCAGGGGGTGGTGTTGGTTCCTACAATGAGCAGTTCTTC. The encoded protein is CASSTKRAGGPGGGVGSYNEQFF.

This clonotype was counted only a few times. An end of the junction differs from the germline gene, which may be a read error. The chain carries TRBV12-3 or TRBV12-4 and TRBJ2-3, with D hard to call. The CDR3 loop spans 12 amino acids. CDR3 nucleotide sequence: TGTGCCAGCAGTTTTTTTACTGCGTCCCGGGATTTT. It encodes CASSFFTASRDF.

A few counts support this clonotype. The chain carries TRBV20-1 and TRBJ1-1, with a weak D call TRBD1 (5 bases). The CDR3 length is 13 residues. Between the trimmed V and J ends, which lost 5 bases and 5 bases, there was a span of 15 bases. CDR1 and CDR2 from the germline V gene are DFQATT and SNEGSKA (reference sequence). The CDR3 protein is CSALGPKGTEAFF. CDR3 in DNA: TGCAGTGCTTTGGGACCGAAGGGGACTGAAGCTTTCTTT.

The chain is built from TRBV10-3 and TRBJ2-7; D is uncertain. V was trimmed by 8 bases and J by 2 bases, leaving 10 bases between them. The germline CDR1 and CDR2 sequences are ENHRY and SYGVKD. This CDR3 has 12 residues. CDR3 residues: CAISTLAYEQYF. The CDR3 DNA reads TGTGCCATCTCGACTCTTGCCTACGAGCAGTACTTC.

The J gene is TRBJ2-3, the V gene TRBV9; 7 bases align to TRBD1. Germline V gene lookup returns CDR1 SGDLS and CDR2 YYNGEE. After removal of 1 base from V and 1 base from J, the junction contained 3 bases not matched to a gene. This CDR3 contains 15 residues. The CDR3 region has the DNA TGTGCCAGCAGCGTACGAGGACAGGGCACAGATACGCAGTATTTT. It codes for CASSVRGQGTDTQYF.

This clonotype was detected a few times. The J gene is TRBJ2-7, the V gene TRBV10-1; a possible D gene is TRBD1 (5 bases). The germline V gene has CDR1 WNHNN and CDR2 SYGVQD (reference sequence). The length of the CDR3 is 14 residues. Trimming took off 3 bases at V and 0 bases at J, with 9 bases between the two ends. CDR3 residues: CASSDGDSSYEQYF. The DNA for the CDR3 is TGCGCCAGCAGTGATGGCGACAGCTCCTACGAGCAGTACTTC.

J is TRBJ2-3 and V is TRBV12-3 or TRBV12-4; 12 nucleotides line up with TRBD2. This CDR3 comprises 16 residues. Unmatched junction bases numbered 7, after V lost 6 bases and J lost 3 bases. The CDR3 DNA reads TGTGCCAGCAGACTCGGCGGACTAGCGGGGACAGATACGCAGTATTTT. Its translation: CASRLGGLAGTDTQYF.

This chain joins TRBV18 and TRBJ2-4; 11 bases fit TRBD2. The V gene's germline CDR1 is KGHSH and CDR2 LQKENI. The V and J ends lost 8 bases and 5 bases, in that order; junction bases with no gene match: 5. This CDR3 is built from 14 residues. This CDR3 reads CASQTSGAQNIQYF. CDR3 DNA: TGTGCCAGCCAGACTAGCGGGGCGCAAAACATTCAGTACTTC. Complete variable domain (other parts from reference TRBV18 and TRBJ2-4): NAGVMQNPRHLVRRRGQEARLRCSPMKGHSHVYWYRQLPEEGLKFMVYLQKENIIDESGMPKERFSAEFPKEGPSILRIQQVVRGDSAAYFCASQTSGAQNIQYFGAGTRLSVL.

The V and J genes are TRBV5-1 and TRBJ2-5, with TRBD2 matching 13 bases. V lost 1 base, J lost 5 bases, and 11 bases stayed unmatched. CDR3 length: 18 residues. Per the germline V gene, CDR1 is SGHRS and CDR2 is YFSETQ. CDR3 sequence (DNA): TGCGCCAGCAGCTTGCTCGGACTAGCGGGAGTGGTAGGGGAGACCCAGTACTTC. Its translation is CASSLLGLAGVVGETQYF.

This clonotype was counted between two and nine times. This CDR3 is CASSLAVSGARTDTQYF. For the CDR3, the DNA is TGCGCCAGCAGCTTAGCTGTAAGCGGGGCCCGCACAGATACGCAGTATTTT. The chain recombines TRBV5-1 with TRBJ2-3; TRBD2 aligns across 7 bases. The V gene's germline CDR1 is SGHRS and CDR2 YFSETQ. This CDR3 has 17 residues. V shed 2 bases and J 1 base; nucleotides not matched to a gene: 10.

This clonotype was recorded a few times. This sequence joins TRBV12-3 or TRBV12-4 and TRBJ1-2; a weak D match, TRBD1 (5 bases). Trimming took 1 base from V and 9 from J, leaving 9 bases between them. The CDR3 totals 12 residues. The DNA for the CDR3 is TGTGCCAGCAGTTTAGGCAGGGTGAGCTACACCTTC. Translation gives CASSLGRVSYTF.